This passage covers 11 T cell receptor beta chains from one sample sequenced in a study of neoadjuvant anti-PD-1 for oral cavity cancer. Assay: immunoSEQ multiplex PCR; the TCRdb copy retains only in-frame clones and omits some. The sample includes about 68,000 clones, approximately 85% of them seen just once. Time point in this sample: after neoadjuvant nivolumab, at surgical resection. The sample here was PBMCs, taken after nivolumab (anti-PD-1) treatment. The source is a person aged 35-79 years with oral cavity squamous cell carcinoma.

This clone appeared a single time. Germline and junction disagree at one end, which may indicate a read error. This chain uses TRBV2 with TRBJ2-1; D uncertain. The CDR3 contains 14 residues. Germline V gene data show CDR1 as SNHLY and CDR2 as FYNNEI. For the CDR3, the DNA is TGTGCCAGCCGTGAACTCAGGTCTTACAATGAGCAGTTCTTC. This sequence encodes CASRELRSYNEQFF.

The V call is TRBV11-2, the J call TRBJ1-1; no firm D call. Per germline, CDR1 SGHAT and CDR2 FQNNGV. The CDR3 contains 14 residues. V was clipped by 5 bases and J by 1 base, with 11 bases between them. This CDR3 reads CASSLAGRNTEAFF. DNA of the CDR3: TGTGCCAGCAGCCTCGCGGGCAGGAACACTGAAGCTTTCTTT.

This clone has more than one count but fewer than ten. The chain links TRBV5-1 to TRBJ2-7; TRBD2 matches 10 bases. The V gene's germline CDR1 is SGHRS and CDR2 YFSETQ. The CDR3 consists of 16 residues. J lost 1 base, V lost 4 bases, and 8 bases had no gene match. In nucleotides, the CDR3 is TGCGCCAGCAGCACTGGGACTAGCGACCGGTCCTACGAGCAGTACTTC. Amino acids: CASSTGTSDRSYEQYF. The full variable domain, rest sourced from reference TRBV5-1 and TRBJ2-7, is KAGVTQTPRYLIKTRGQQVTLSCSPISGHRSVSWYQQTPGQGLQFLFEYFSETQRNKGNFPGRFSGRQFSNSRSEMNVSTLELGDSALYLCASSTGTSDRSYEQYFGPGTRLTVT.

In nucleotides, the CDR3 is TGTGCCAGCACCTCACAGAACCTCTATGGCTACACCTTC. Its protein product is CASTSQNLYGYTF. The chain combines TRBV28 with TRBJ1-2; D ambiguous. Germline loops: CDR1 MDHEN, CDR2 SYDVKM. The CDR3 covers 13 residues. V lost 7 bases and J 4 bases, leaving 13 bases between the germline ends.

The chain uses TRBV5-4 and TRBJ2-7, with TRBD1 matching over 7 bases. The CDR3 length is 11 residues. Germline loops: CDR1 SGHNT, CDR2 YYREEE (reference sequence). Trimming at V came to 7 bases and at J to 3 bases, leaving 1 base not matched to a gene. This chain's CDR3 is CASGQDYEQYF. CDR3 DNA: TGTGCCAGCGGACAGGACTACGAGCAGTACTTC.

This rearrangement joins TRBV4-1 to TRBJ2-3, with 11 bases matching TRBD2. The length of the CDR3 is 17 residues. V dropped 0 bases and J dropped 0; count of bases not matched to a gene: 2. Per germline, CDR1 MGHRA and CDR2 YSYEKL. CDR3 in amino acids: CASSQDGTSGSTDTQYF. The CDR3, as DNA: TGCGCCAGCAGCCAAGATGGGACTAGCGGTAGCACAGATACGCAGTATTTT.

This clone was observed a few times. This sequence joins TRBV6-4 and TRBJ2-2; D is unresolved. In germline, CDR1 is MRHNA, CDR2 SNTAGT. Trimming pared 5 bases from V and 2 bases from J, leaving 6 bases between. The CDR3 is 13 amino acids. In DNA form, the CDR3 reads TGTGCCAGCAGTCCCTTTAACACCGGGGAGCTGTTTTTT. Its protein is CASSPFNTGELFF.

This chain joins TRBV30 and TRBJ1-4; TRBD1 matches at 7 bases. The V gene's germline CDR1 is GTSNPN and CDR2 SVGIG (reference sequence). The length of the CDR3 is 16 residues. The V segment lost 0 bases and the J segment 3 bases; nucleotides outside the gene matches: 7. The CDR3 protein is CAWSVADRVANEKLFF. The DNA for the CDR3 is TGTGCCTGGAGTGTAGCCGACAGGGTGGCTAATGAAAAACTGTTTTTT.

This clone was seen a few times. The rearrangement links TRBV28 to TRBJ1-4; TRBD1 is a possible D gene (5 bases). With 7 bases removed from V and 10 bases from J, the gap between germline ends came to 25 bases. This CDR3 contains 16 residues. Germline values: CDR1 MDHEN, CDR2 SYDVKM. CDR3 sequence: CASISWQGDNTGKLFF. CDR3 coding DNA: TGTGCCAGCATAAGTTGGCAGGGAGATAATACCGGAAAACTGTTTTTT.

This chain uses TRBV27 with TRBJ2-7, with a possible D match to TRBD2 (5 bases). V lost 6 bases to trimming and J lost 0 bases, with 12 bases between them. Germline CDR1 is MNHEY and CDR2 is SMNVEV (reference sequence). The CDR3 is 14 amino acids. The CDR3 loop reads CASSPTGSSYEQYF. The CDR3 coding sequence is TGTGCCAGCAGCCCGACGGGGAGCTCCTACGAGCAGTACTTC.

The table lists this clone with a few counts. This chain links TRBV19 with TRBJ1-2; the D is unclear. Trimming stripped 5 bases from V and 0 bases from J, with 22 bases between. Germline values: CDR1 LNHDA, CDR2 SQIVND (reference sequence). The CDR3 has 18 residues. The CDR3 DNA follows: TGTGCCAGTAGTCTCTTGACAATTCGATCCCTCACTAACTATGGCTACACCTTC. Amino acid sequence: CASSLLTIRSLTNYGYTF.